The table lists the clone carrying this T cell receptor (beta chain) with a count of one. Random hexamers were used to reverse transcribe the RNA input (0.5 to 1 ug). An immunoSEQ multiplex PCR generated amplified TCR beta CDR3 products spanning 54 Vbeta and 13 Jbeta. TCRdb analysed the immunoSEQ multiplex PCR reads with MiXCR anew, one entry per CDR3 protein. The data hold around 170,000 distinct CDR3 sequences, with 90% to 97% observed a single time. In Susac syndrome patients, recently defined diagnostic criteria for definite or probable disease were met. CD8+ and CD4+ T cells were negatively isolated; TEMRA cells were FACS-enriched. This record belongs to a study of CD8 T cells in Susac syndrome. Study-wide context: Of the sequenced Susac syndrome patients, more than five had active disease and roughly eight were in remission.

The TCR comes from a human donor with Susac syndrome. Input material: CD4+ T cells from PBMCs.

The CDR3 region has the DNA TGCAGTGCTAGAGAACCCGGGGTGAAGACCCAGTACTTC. It specifies CSAREPGVKTQYF. The chain couples TRBV20-1 to TRBJ2-5; D perhaps matches TRBD2 (5 bases). The CDR3 totals 13 residues. The ends were cut back, 0 bases at V and 6 bases at J, with 11 bases in the middle. Per germline, CDR1 DFQATT and CDR2 SNEGSKA (reference sequence).